These 8 T cell receptor beta chains came from one sample sequenced in a study of CD8 T cells in Susac syndrome (dated 2019 in TCRdb). Library preparation was by the immunoSEQ multiplex PCR assay. RNA was extracted with the RNeasy kit and roughly 0.45 to 1 ug was reverse transcribed using random hexamers. The raw public data were reprocessed by TCRdb itself: fastp quality trimming at Q25, MiXCR clonotype calling, in-frame beta chains only. When rows share a CDR3 protein, they turn into one entry using the most common DNA and genes. The sample table holds around 130,000 distinct CDR3 sequences, of which around 95% were seen once. The biggest ten clones account for over 0.09% of the sample. Source material: CD4+ T cells from PBMCs. The receptor set was obtained from a human donor with multiple sclerosis.

This clonotype was observed a single time. J is TRBJ2-5 and V is TRBV20-1, with a weak D call TRBD2 (6 bases). The V end was cut by 2 bases, the J end by 4 bases, with 17 bases between. From germline, CDR1 is DFQATT and CDR2 SNEGSKA (reference sequence). The CDR3 totals 15 residues. CDR3 in amino acids: CSARSAAGLGETQYF. CDR3 nucleotide sequence: TGCAGTGCTAGAAGTGCCGCGGGGCTGGGAGAGACCCAGTACTTC.

The chain carries TRBV20-1 and TRBJ2-5; no firm D call. Per germline, CDR1 DFQATT and CDR2 SNEGSKA (reference sequence). The CDR3 totals 10 residues. The V and J ends lost 7 bases and 4 bases respectively, with 7 bases between them. The chain's CDR3 is CSGSRETQYF. The CDR3 DNA reads TGCAGTGGGTCCCGAGAGACCCAGTACTTC.

V is TRBV28 and J is TRBJ2-4; TRBD1 is a possible D gene (5 bases). The V gene lost 4 bases and the J gene lost 6 bases, with 10 bases spanning the gap. The CDR3 is 13 amino acids. Germline loops: CDR1 MDHEN, CDR2 SYDVKM. CDR3 sequence (DNA): TGTGCCAGCAGTTATCTTACAGGAAACATTCAGTACTTC. Protein: CASSYLTGNIQYF. The whole variable domain, remainder taken from reference TRBV28 and TRBJ2-4, is DVKVTQSSRYLVKRTGEKVFLECVQDMDHENMFWYRQDPGLGLRLIYFSYDVKMKEKGDIPEGYSVSREKKERFSLILESASTNQTSMYLCASSYLTGNIQYFGAGTRLSVL.

The V and J genes are TRBV7-9 and TRBJ2-3; 11 bases are shared with TRBD2. Germline V gene lookup returns CDR1 SEHNR and CDR2 FQNEAQ (reference sequence). The CDR3 extends over 17 amino acids. Trimming took 4 bases from V and 4 from J; bases not matched to a gene: 10. CDR3 residues: CASSWVTSGIRADTQYF. The CDR3 DNA is TGTGCCAGCAGCTGGGTGACTAGCGGGATTCGCGCAGATACGCAGTATTTT.

V usage is TRBV3-1 and J usage is TRBJ2-7, with TRBD2 identical over 8 bases. The CDR3 runs to 15 residues. Germline V gene lookup returns CDR1 LGHDT and CDR2 YNNKEL (reference sequence). Trimming at V came to 3 bases and at J to 6 bases, leaving 10 bases not matched to a gene. The CDR3: CASSQVWTSLPEQYF. CDR3 nucleotides: TGTGCCAGCAGCCAGGTTTGGACTAGCCTTCCCGAGCAGTACTTC.

This clonotype was counted a single time. J is TRBJ1-1 and V is TRBV7-9; 12 bases line up with TRBD1. Losses at the gene ends were 4 bases for V and 1 base for J; bases not matched to a gene: 1. The CDR3 covers 15 residues. Germline CDR1 reads SEHNR; CDR2 reads FQNEAQ (reference sequence). The DNA of the CDR3 is TGTGCCAGCAGCTCGGGACAGGGGGCGAACACTGAAGCTTTCTTT. Its protein is CASSSGQGANTEAFF.

The chain combines TRBV20-1 with TRBJ1-4, with 7 bases fitting TRBD1. The J segment lost 5 bases and the V segment lost 6 bases, leaving 6 bases of the junction unmatched. This CDR3 contains 13 residues. The V gene's germline CDR1 is DFQATT and CDR2 SNEGSKA (reference sequence). The chain's CDR3 is CSAYRGLNEKLFF. Here the CDR3 DNA reads TGCAGTGCCTACAGGGGCTTGAATGAAAAACTGTTTTTT.

In its sample, this clonotype was seen once. The chain recombines TRBV29-1 with TRBJ1-5; D remains unclear. The V end was cut by 4 bases, the J end by 6 bases, with 4 bases between. The CDR3 runs to 10 residues. Germline CDR1 reads SQVTM; CDR2 reads ANQGSEA. CDR3 sequence (DNA): TGCAGCGTTGGGACTCAGCCCCAGCATTTT. This encodes CSVGTQPQHF.